This T cell receptor (beta chain) emerged from a study of blood T cell repertoires in COVID-19. Background on the study: T cells, B-cell-depleted T cells, or PBMCs supplied cDNA or gDNA.

The V gene's germline CDR1 is MNHNS and CDR2 SASEGT. CDR3 length: 16 residues. The J segment lost 2 bases and the V segment lost 2 bases, leaving 5 bases of the junction unmatched. In the authors' methods: Reference gene primer amplification gave nucleated cell count estimates. Measured with immunoSEQ multiplex PCR; TCRdb has only the in-frame clones, and not every one. That table is the source of V, J and clone size, and D and trimming were worked out from the DNA. The profile shows roughly 430,000 clones, approximately 91% of them singletons. The TCR was taken from a woman aged 18-29 years who had been exposed to COVID-19. The chain recombines TRBV6-1 with TRBJ1-4, with 7 bases that match TRBD1. The sample taken for sequencing was PBMCs or T cells enriched from blood (not recorded which). The CDR3 DNA reads TGTGCCAGCAGTGAATTTAGGGGGCCGACTAATGAAAAACTGTTTTTT. Its translation is CASSEFRGPTNEKLFF.